The clone carrying this T cell receptor beta chain appeared a single time. The source of the sample is a study of blood T cell repertoires in COVID-19. About the research overall: T cells, B-cell-depleted T cells, or PBMCs provided the cDNA or gDNA that served as material.

The J segment lost 0 bases and the V segment lost 5 bases, leaving 6 bases of the junction unmatched. Looked up from germline, CDR1 is SGHTA and CDR2 is FQGNSA. There are 15 residues in the CDR3. As handled by the study authors: Estimated nucleated cell counts came from reference gene primer amplification. Assay: immunoSEQ multiplex PCR; the TCRdb copy retains only in-frame clones and omits some. Clone size and V and J calls were adopted from that table, with D and trimming inferred from the DNA. Here the sample spans 110,000 or so clones, more than 75% being singletons. The sample comprised peripheral blood. The rearrangement joins TRBV7-2 to TRBJ1-1; 7 nucleotides align to TRBD1. This TCR came from a man aged 55 to 70 with acute or convalescent COVID-19. The CDR3 coding sequence is TGTGCCAGCAGCCCACAGACAGGGTTGAACACTGAAGCTTTCTTT. This encodes CASSPQTGLNTEAFF.